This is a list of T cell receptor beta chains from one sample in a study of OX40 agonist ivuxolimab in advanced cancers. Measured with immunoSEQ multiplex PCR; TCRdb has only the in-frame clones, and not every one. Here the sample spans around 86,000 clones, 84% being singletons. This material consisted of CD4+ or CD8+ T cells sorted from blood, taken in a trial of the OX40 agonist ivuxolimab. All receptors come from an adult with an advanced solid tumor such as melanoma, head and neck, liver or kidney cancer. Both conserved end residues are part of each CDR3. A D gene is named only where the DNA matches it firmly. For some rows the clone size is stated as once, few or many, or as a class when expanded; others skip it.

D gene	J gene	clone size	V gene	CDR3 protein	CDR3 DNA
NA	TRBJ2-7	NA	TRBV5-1	CASARQSPPSSYEQYF	TGCGCCAGCGCCCGACAGTCTCCACCGAGCTCCTACGAGCAGTACTTC
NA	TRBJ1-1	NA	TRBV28	CAGQGNTEAFF	TGTGCCGGTCAGGGGAACACTGAAGCTTTCTTT
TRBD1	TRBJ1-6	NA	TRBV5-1	CASSHGQGVSYNSPLHF	TGCGCCAGCAGTCACGGACAGGGTGTTTCCTATAATTCACCCCTCCACTTT
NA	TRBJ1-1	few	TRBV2	CASTRNTEAFF	TGTGCCAGCACGAGGAACACTGAAGCTTTCTTT
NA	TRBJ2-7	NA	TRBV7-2	CASSRTGYEQYF	TGTGCCAGCAGCCGGACGGGCTACGAGCAGTACTTC
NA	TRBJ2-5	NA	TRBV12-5	CASGLDPYRGGIQETQYF	TGTGCTAGTGGTTTGGACCCTTACAGGGGGGGGATTCAGGAGACCCAGTACTTC
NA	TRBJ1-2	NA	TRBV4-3	CASSQIQGPFYGYTF	TGCGCCAGCAGCCAGATTCAGGGACCTTTCTATGGCTACACCTTC
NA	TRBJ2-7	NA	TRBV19	CASSINPSSFGYEQYF	TGTGCCAGTAGTATTAATCCCTCCTCATTCGGATACGAGCAGTACTTC
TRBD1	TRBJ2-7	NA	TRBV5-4	CASSRDSYEQYF	TGTGCCAGCAGCCGGGACAGCTACGAGCAGTACTTC
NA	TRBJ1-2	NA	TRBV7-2	CASSPSGTSGYGYTF	TGTGCCAGCAGCCCCTCCGGGACTTCTGGCTATGGCTACACCTTC
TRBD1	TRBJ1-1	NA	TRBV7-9	CASSRDRAAFF	TGTGCCAGCAGCCGGGACAGGGCGGCTTTCTTT
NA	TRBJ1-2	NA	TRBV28	CASSLTRTGPNGYTF	TGTGCCAGCAGTTTAACGCGGACCGGGCCCAATGGCTACACCTTC
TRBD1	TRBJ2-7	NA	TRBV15	CATSRDRQGAGEQYF	TGTGCCACCAGCAGAGATCGGCAGGGGGCTGGTGAGCAGTACTTC
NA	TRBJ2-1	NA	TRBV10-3	CAISESHDNVGGEQFF	TGTGCCATCAGTGAGTCCCATGACAATGTCGGGGGTGAGCAGTTCTTC
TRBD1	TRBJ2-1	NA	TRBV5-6	CASSLGGGTGHNEQFF	TGTGCCAGCAGCTTGGGTGGGGGGACAGGACACAATGAGCAGTTCTTC
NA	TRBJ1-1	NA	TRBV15	CATSRVSMATEAFF	TGTGCCACCAGCAGAGTATCTATGGCCACTGAAGCTTTCTTT
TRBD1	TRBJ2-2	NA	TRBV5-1	CASSLRGQDGELFF	TGCGCCAGCAGCTTGAGGGGGCAGGACGGGGAGCTGTTTTTT
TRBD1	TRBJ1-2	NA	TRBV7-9	CASTDRVGFGYTF	TGTGCCAGCACCGACAGGGTGGGGTTTGGCTACACCTTC
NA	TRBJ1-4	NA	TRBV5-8	CASSAQKGEKLFF	TGTGCCAGCAGCGCCCAGAAGGGTGAAAAACTGTTTTTT
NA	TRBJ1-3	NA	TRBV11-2	CASTRSGKVGDTIYF	TGTGCCAGCACCAGGAGTGGCAAGGTGGGCGACACCATATATTTT
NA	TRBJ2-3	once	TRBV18	CASSQSGGGTTDTQYF	TGTGCCAGCTCACAGTCGGGCGGCGGGACCACAGATACGCAGTATTTT
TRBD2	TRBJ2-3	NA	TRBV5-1	CASSSGLAGLDTQYF	TGCGCCAGCAGCTCTGGACTAGCGGGTCTCGATACGCAGTATTTT
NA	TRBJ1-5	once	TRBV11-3	CASSLGLRVFESNQPQHF	TGTGCCAGCAGCTTAGGTCTCAGGGTCTTTGAGAGCAATCAGCCCCAGCATTTT
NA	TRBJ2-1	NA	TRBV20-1	CSATLRWEQFF	TGCAGTGCTACCCTCCGATGGGAGCAGTTCTTC
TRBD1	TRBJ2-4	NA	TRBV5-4	CASSTRDRGLEYF	TGTGCCAGCAGCACAAGAGACAGGGGATTAGAGTACTTC
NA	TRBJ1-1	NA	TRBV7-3	CASSPDPYTEAFF	TGTGCCAGCAGCCCAGACCCGTACACTGAAGCTTTCTTT
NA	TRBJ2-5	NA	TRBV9	CASSPRGSGQETQYF	TGTGCCAGCAGCCCCCGGGGGAGCGGGCAAGAGACCCAGTACTTC
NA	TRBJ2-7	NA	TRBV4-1	CASSQDSQGFYEQYF	TGCGCCAGCAGCCAAGATTCGCAGGGATTCTACGAGCAGTACTTC
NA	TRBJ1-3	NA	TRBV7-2	CASSLGPQGSGNTIYF	TGTGCCAGCAGCTTAGGGCCTCAGGGGTCTGGAAACACCATATATTTT
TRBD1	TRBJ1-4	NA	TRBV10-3	CAISEGAGGNEKLFF	TGTGCCATCAGTGAGGGGGCAGGGGGGAATGAAAAACTGTTTTTT
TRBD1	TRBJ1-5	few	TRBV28	CASSSGTGAHQPQHF	TGTGCCAGCAGTTCCGGGACAGGGGCCCATCAGCCCCAGCATTTT
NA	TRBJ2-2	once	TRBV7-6	CASSLVQATGELFF	TGTGCCAGCAGCTTGGTCCAGGCCACCGGGGAGCTGTTTTTT
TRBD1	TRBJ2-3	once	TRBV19	CASSLRDRGPDTQYF	TGTGCCAGTAGTCTTAGGGACAGGGGCCCAGATACGCAGTATTTT
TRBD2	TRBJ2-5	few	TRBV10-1	CASSESAGGPQETQYF	TGCGCCAGCAGTGAGTCAGCGGGGGGCCCTCAAGAGACCCAGTACTTC
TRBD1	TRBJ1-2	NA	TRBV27	CASSLVGTDYGYTF	TGTGCCAGCAGTCTGGTCGGGACAGACTATGGCTACACCTTC
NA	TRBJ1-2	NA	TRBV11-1	CASRAPGTPYGYTF	TGTGCCAGCAGGGCCCCCGGGACCCCCTATGGCTACACCTTC
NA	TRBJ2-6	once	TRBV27	CASSFSGANVLTF	TGTGCCAGCAGTTTCTCTGGGGCCAACGTCCTGACTTTC
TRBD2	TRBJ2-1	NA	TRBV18	CASSPTSGGYNEQFF	TGTGCCAGCTCGCCAACTAGCGGGGGTTACAATGAGCAGTTCTTC
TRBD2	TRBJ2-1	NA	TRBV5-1	CASSPTGLDYEQFF	TGCGCCAGCAGCCCGACCGGACTAGACTATGAGCAGTTCTTC
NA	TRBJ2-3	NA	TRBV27	CASSWQGTARDTQYF	TGTGCCAGCAGTTGGCAAGGGACCGCACGGGATACGCAGTATTTT
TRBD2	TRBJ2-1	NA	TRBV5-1	CASSVTGGGREQFF	TGCGCCAGCAGCGTCACCGGCGGGGGGCGTGAGCAGTTCTTC
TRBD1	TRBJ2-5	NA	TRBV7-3	CASSPQGRHQTGGETQYF	TGTGCCAGCAGCCCCCAAGGTCGACACCAGACAGGGGGAGAGACCCAGTACTTC
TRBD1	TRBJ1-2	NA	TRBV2	CASSSLGTGGKNYGYTF	TGTGCCAGCAGTTCACTCGGGACAGGGGGGAAGAACTATGGCTACACCTTC
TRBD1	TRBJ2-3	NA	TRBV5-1	CASSLSPPGQGADTQYF	TGCGCCAGCAGCTTGTCACCCCCGGGACAGGGGGCGGATACGCAGTATTTT